This TCR beta chain was sequenced during a study of PD-1 blockade in classical Hodgkin lymphoma. Points from the study as a whole: Complete responders had baseline diversity similar to newly diagnosed patients. Causes of the repertoire differences remain undefined, possibly disease activity or prior therapy. Reported baseline diversity: healthy donors highest, relapsed/refractory patients lowest.

Details on this clone: Its antigen is still unknown.

Relapse was seen in all patients after autologous stem cell transplantation, and brentuximab vedotin exposure was variable. This table comes from immunoSEQ multiplex PCR, and its TCRdb copy is limited to in-frame clones, with some not included. The sample contains 45,000 to 50,000 clones, roughly 75% of which appear only once. This sample comprised peripheral blood mononuclear cells (PBMCs), obtained before the second cycle of nivolumab. The receptor was isolated from a human donor with classical Hodgkin lymphoma.

In nucleotides, the CDR3 is TGTGCCAGCTCCAGGGAGTTGAACACTGAAGCTTTCTTT. As protein: CASSRELNTEAFF. The V call is TRBV18, the J call TRBJ1-1; TRBD1 might be the D (5 bases). The CDR3 runs to 13 residues. Germline assignment: CDR1 KGHSH and CDR2 LQKENI. V lost 6 bases and J 0 bases, leaving 8 bases between the germline ends.